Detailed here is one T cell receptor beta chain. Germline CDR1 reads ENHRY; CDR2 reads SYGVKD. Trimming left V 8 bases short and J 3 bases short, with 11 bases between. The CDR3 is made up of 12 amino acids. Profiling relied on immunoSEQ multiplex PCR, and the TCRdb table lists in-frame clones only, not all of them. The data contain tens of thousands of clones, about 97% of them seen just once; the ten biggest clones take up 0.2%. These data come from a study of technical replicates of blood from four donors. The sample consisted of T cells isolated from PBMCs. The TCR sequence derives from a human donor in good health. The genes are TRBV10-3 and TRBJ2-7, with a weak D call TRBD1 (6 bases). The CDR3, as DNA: TGTGCCATCGCCGAGACAGGCTACGAGCAGTACTTC. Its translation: CAIAETGYEQYF.